The 19 T cell receptor beta chains below were found in one sample sequenced in a study of T cell responses to AZD1222 COVID-19 vaccine. Profiled with immunoSEQ multiplex PCR; TCRdb holds only in-frame clones, not every one. This table has fewer than 250,000 clones, around 93% appearing once. The starting material was peripheral blood, obtained on day 0 of MenACWY control vaccination. The receptors here all came from an adult in good health.

V gene TRBV6-1 combines with J gene TRBJ1-1; the D is unclear. V was clipped by 3 bases and J by 0 bases, with 2 bases between them. Per the germline V gene, CDR1 is MNHNS and CDR2 is SASEGT. The CDR3 contains 12 residues. The CDR3 coding sequence is TGTGCCAGCAGTGATCTGAACACTGAAGCTTTCTTT. As protein: CASSDLNTEAFF.

The V and J genes are TRBV7-9 and TRBJ1-1, with D unresolved. The germline V gene has CDR1 SEHNR and CDR2 FQNEAQ (reference sequence). The ends were cut back, 5 bases at V and 5 bases at J, with 12 bases in the middle. The CDR3 covers 13 residues. CDR3 bases: TGTGCCAGCAGCCCCCGCGTGACGACTGAAGCTTTCTTT. Its protein is CASSPRVTTEAFF.

The chain recombines TRBV19 with TRBJ2-6, with a tentative D call TRBD1 (6 bases). This CDR3 is 19 amino acids long. The germline gives CDR1 LNHDA, CDR2 SQIVND (reference sequence). Trimming stripped 4 bases from V and 0 bases from J, with 19 bases between. CDR3 bases: TGTGCCAGTAGTACTCCGACCAGGGGCTCCTTCTCTGGGGCCAACGTCCTGACTTTC. Translating it yields CASSTPTRGSFSGANVLTF.

This clone was counted a single time. The chain uses TRBV19 and TRBJ1-1; TRBD1 aligns across 7 bases. The V segment lost 4 bases and the J segment 2 bases; nucleotides outside the gene matches: 4. CDR3 length: 14 residues. Germline loops: CDR1 LNHDA, CDR2 SQIVND (reference sequence). The CDR3 DNA is TGTGCCAGTAGTAAGGACAGGACAAACACTGAAGCTTTCTTT. Protein: CASSKDRTNTEAFF.

J is TRBJ1-2 and V is TRBV7-9; tentatively, D is TRBD1 (5 bases). This CDR3 region has 15 residues. CDR1 is SEHNR and CDR2 is FQNEAQ in the germline V gene (reference sequence). Trimming took off 0 bases at V and 2 bases at J, with 10 bases between the two ends. In DNA form, the CDR3 reads TGTGCCAGCAGCTTAGCTGGACACCAGAACTATGGCTACACCTTC. Encoded protein: CASSLAGHQNYGYTF.

This chain joins TRBV12-3 or TRBV12-4 and TRBJ1-1; no firm D call. V lost 2 bases and J 3 bases, leaving 7 bases between the germline ends. This CDR3 spans 13 amino acids. The CDR3 DNA reads TGTGCCAGCAGTTTAAGCTCAGACACTGAAGCTTTCTTT. This sequence encodes CASSLSSDTEAFF.

This clone was seen only once. The chain carries TRBV4-1 and TRBJ2-1; weak D call: TRBD2 (6 bases). CDR3 length: 14 amino acids. The V gene lost 0 bases and the J gene lost 8 bases, with 11 bases spanning the gap. The germline V gene encodes CDR1 MGHRA and CDR2 YSYEKL. In DNA, the CDR3 is TGCGCCAGCAGCCAAGATCCGGGGGAGGATGAGCAGTTCTTC. Translating gives CASSQDPGEDEQFF.

For this clone: Other DNA sequences in this sample translate to the same CDR3. The rearrangement links TRBV2 to TRBJ1-2, with D hard to call. V shed 6 bases and J shed 2 bases, with 10 bases lying between them. Germline V gene sequence: CDR1 SNHLY, CDR2 FYNNEI. The CDR3 spans 13 residues. The CDR3 sequence is CASSLGLNYGYTF. CDR3 sequence (DNA): TGTGCCAGCAGCCTGGGATTGAACTATGGCTACACCTTC.

The J gene is TRBJ2-5, the V gene TRBV11-2; TRBD2 agrees at 8 bases. Germline assignment: CDR1 SGHAT and CDR2 FQNNGV. The CDR3 loop spans 13 amino acids. Trimming cost V 1 base and J 5 bases; bases outside gene matches: 0. For the CDR3, the DNA is TGTGCCAGCAGCTTAGCGGGGGGGGAGACCCAGTACTTC. This sequence encodes CASSLAGGETQYF.

The rearrangement uses TRBV6-5 and TRBJ1-1; D might be TRBD1 (6 bases). From germline, CDR1 is MNHEY and CDR2 SVGAGI. This CDR3 has 15 residues. Trimming pared 9 bases from V and 1 base from J, leaving 18 bases between. This CDR3 is CASPGVGTRNTEAFF. In DNA form, the CDR3 reads TGTGCCAGTCCGGGGGTAGGGACAAGGAACACTGAAGCTTTCTTT.

The V gene is TRBV28, the J gene TRBJ2-4; 10 nucleotides line up with TRBD1. Losses at the gene ends were 7 bases for V and 0 bases for J; bases not matched to a gene: 9. Germline V gene data show CDR1 as MDHEN and CDR2 as SYDVKM. CDR3 length equals 17 residues. CDR3 amino acids: CASTPGQGLIAKNIQYF. CDR3 coding DNA: TGTGCCAGCACTCCGGGACAGGGGCTTATAGCCAAAAACATTCAGTACTTC. The full variable domain, its missing parts supplied by reference TRBV28 and TRBJ2-4, is DVKVTQSSRYLVKRTGEKVFLECVQDMDHENMFWYRQDPGLGLRLIYFSYDVKMKEKGDIPEGYSVSREKKERFSLILESASTNQTSMYLCASTPGQGLIAKNIQYFGAGTRLSVL.

The chain recombines TRBV4-1 with TRBJ1-1; maybe TRBD1 (6 bases). CDR3 length: 15 amino acids. The germline CDR1 and CDR2 sequences are MGHRA and YSYEKL. Trimming removed 3 bases at V and 5 bases at J, with 16 bases between. For the CDR3, the DNA is TGCGCCAGCAGCCACTTTAGGGGGGGCGGTACTGAAGCTTTCTTT. This translates into CASSHFRGGGTEAFF.

The chain recombines TRBV12-3 or TRBV12-4 with TRBJ1-2; weak D call: TRBD1 (6 bases). This CDR3 has 12 residues. V dropped 6 bases and J dropped 14 bases, with 19 bases sitting between them. The CDR3 DNA reads TGTGCCAGCAGGCCTCCGGGGGGGCGGTGGACCTTC. This gives the protein CASRPPGGRWTF.

The gene calls are TRBV4-1 and TRBJ1-2, with 8 bases that match TRBD1. Germline CDR1 MGHRA, CDR2 YSYEKL. The V gene end was trimmed by 1 base and the J gene end by 7 bases; junction bases not matched to a gene: 2. The CDR3 covers 13 residues. The CDR3 spells CASSQGQGFGYTF. Here the CDR3 DNA reads TGCGCCAGCAGCCAAGGACAGGGGTTTGGCTACACCTTC.

The CDR3 here is CASSSSLDRGNQPQHF. CDR3 sequence (DNA): TGTGCCAGCAGCTCCTCCTTGGACCGAGGCAATCAGCCCCAGCATTTT. The chain links TRBV7-8 to TRBJ1-5; D gene unclear. This CDR3 spans 16 amino acids. Trimming pared 4 bases from V and 2 bases from J, leaving 15 bases between. Per germline, CDR1 SGHVS and CDR2 FQNEAQ.

This clone was seen once. The chain joins TRBV18 to TRBJ1-3, with 9 bases that match TRBD1. J was trimmed by 3 bases and V by 5 bases; bases with no gene match: 5. Per germline, CDR1 KGHSH and CDR2 LQKENI. The CDR3 contains 15 residues. DNA of the CDR3: TGTGCCAGCTCAACCAGGACAGGGGTTGGAAACACCATATATTTT. It codes for CASSTRTGVGNTIYF.

The chain couples TRBV2 to TRBJ1-5; D remains ambiguous. The length of the CDR3 is 13 residues. V dropped 2 bases and J dropped 6 bases, with 8 bases sitting between them. Germline values: CDR1 SNHLY, CDR2 FYNNEI. The CDR3 nucleotides read TGTGCCAGCAGTGAAATATGGTCTCAGCCCCAGCATTTT. This codes for CASSEIWSQPQHF.

The rearrangement joins TRBV25-1 to TRBJ1-1; D perhaps matches TRBD1 (6 bases). Looked up from germline, CDR1 is MGHDK and CDR2 is SYGVNS. The CDR3 extends over 13 amino acids. Trimming left V 3 bases short and J 11 bases short, with 16 bases between. CDR3 DNA: TGTGCCAGCAGTGATGTGGGGGCGGTGGGGGCTTTCTTT. Its translation is CASSDVGAVGAFF.

The CDR3 loop is CASSQDRTGSVSGYTF. The CDR3 DNA is TGCGCCAGCAGCCAAGATCGGACAGGGTCTGTCTCTGGCTACACCTTC. The gene calls are TRBV4-1 and TRBJ1-2, with TRBD1 matching over 8 bases. The CDR3 covers 16 residues. Germline assignment: CDR1 MGHRA and CDR2 YSYEKL. J was trimmed by 7 bases and V by 0 bases; bases with no gene match: 10.